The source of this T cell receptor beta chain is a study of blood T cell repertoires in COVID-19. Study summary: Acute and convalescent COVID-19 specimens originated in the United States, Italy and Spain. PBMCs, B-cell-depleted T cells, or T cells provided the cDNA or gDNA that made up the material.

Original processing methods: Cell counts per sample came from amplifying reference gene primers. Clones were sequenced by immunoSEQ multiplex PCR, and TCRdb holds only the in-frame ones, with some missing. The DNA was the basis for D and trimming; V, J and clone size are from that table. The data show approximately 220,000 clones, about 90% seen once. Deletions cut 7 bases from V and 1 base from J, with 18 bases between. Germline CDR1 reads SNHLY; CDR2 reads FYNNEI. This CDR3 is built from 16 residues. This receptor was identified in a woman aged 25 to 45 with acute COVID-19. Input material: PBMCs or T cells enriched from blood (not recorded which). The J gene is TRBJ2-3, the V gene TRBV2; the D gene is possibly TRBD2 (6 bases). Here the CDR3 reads CASIPRWGVRTDTQYF. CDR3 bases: TGTGCCAGCATCCCCCGCTGGGGGGTTCGCACAGATACGCAGTATTTT. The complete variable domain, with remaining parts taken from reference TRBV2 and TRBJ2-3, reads EPEVTQTPSHQVTQMGQEVILRCVPISNHLYFYWYRQILGQKVEFLVSFYNNEISEKSEIFDDQFSVERPDGSNFTLKIRSTKLEDSAMYFCASIPRWGVRTDTQYFGPGTRLTVL.